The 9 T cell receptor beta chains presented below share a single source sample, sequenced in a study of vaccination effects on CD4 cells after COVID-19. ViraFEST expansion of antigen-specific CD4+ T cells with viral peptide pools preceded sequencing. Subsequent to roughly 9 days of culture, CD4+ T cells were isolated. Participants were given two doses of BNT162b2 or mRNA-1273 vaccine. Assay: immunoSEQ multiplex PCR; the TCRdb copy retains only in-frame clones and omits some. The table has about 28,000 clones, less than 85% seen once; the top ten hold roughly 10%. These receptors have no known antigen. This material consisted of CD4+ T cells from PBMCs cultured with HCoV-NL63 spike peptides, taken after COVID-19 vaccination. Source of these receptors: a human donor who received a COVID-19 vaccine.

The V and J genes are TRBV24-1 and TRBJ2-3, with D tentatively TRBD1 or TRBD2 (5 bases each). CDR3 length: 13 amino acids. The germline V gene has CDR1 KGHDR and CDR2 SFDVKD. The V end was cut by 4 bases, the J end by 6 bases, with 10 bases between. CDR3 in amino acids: CATSDGAADTQYF. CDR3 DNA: TGTGCCACCAGTGACGGGGCTGCGGATACGCAGTATTTT.

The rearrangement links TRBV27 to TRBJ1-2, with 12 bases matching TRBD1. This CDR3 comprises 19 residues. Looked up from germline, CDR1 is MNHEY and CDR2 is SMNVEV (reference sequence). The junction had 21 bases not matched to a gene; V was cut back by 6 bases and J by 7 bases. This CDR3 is CASSNLIMAPGQGAGGYTF. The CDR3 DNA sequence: TGTGCCAGCAGCAACTTGATTATGGCGCCGGGACAGGGGGCAGGTGGCTACACCTTC.

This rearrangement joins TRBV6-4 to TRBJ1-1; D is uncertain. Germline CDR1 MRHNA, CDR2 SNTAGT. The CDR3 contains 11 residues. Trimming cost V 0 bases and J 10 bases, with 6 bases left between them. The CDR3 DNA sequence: TGTGCCAGCAGTGACTCGACGGGAGCTTTCTTT. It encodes CASSDSTGAFF.

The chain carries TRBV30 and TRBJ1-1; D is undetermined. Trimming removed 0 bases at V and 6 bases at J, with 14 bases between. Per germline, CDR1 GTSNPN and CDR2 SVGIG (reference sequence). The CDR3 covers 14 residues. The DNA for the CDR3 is TGTGCCTGGAGTGTAAGAGCCGTTAGCGCTGAAGCTTTCTTT. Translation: CAWSVRAVSAEAFF.

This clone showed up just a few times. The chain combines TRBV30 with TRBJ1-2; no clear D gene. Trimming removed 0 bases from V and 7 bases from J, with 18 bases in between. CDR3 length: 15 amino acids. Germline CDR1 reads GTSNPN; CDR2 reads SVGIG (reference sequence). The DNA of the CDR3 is TGTGCCTGGAGTGTACTGTTTAGGGTTGGGTCTGGCTACACCTTC. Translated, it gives CAWSVLFRVGSGYTF. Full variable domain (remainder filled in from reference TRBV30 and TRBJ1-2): SQTIHQWPATLVQPVGSPLSLECTVEGTSNPNLYWYRQAAGRGLQLLFYSVGIGQISSEVPQNLSASRPQDRQFILSSKKLLLSDSGFYLCAWSVLFRVGSGYTFGSGTRLTVV.

The CDR3 DNA reads TGCGCCAGCAGCTCTACAGGGTTTTGGGAGCAGTACTTC. It is translated as CASSSTGFWEQYF. The V and J genes are TRBV5-1 and TRBJ2-7, with D maybe TRBD1 (6 bases). Germline V CDR1 and CDR2: SGHRS, YFSETQ. V gave up 3 bases and J gave up 7 bases, with 14 bases separating them. The CDR3 extends over 13 amino acids.

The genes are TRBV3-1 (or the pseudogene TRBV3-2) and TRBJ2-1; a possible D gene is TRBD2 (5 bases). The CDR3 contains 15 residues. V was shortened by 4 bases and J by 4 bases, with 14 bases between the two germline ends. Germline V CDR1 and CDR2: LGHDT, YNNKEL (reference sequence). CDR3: CASSPFAGTYNEQFF. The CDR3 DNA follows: TGTGCCAGCAGCCCCTTTGCGGGCACATACAATGAGCAGTTCTTC.

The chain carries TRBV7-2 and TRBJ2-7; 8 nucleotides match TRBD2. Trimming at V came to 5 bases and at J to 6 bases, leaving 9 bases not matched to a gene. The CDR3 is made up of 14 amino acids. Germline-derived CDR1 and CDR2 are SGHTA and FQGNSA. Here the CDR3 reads CASSAGGPLGEQYF. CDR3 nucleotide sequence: TGTGCCAGCAGCGCGGGAGGCCCTCTCGGCGAGCAGTACTTC.

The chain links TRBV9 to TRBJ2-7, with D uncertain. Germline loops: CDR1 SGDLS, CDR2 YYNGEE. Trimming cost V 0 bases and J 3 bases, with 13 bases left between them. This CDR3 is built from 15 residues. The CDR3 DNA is TGTGCCAGCAGCGTAGGCCTCGAGACAAGCTACGAGCAGTACTTC. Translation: CASSVGLETSYEQYF.